The entry that follows covers one TCR beta chain sequence. One entry per CDR3 protein results from TCRdb running MiXCR on the 5' RACE reads. Counted here are 350,000 to 450,000 distinct CDR3 sequences, approximately 5.7% occurring once; the ten biggest clones make up 15%. The sample comes from a study of T cells after yellow fever vaccination. Sequencing used PBMCs, obtained 5 days after the yellow fever booster vaccination. This clonotype originated in a man aged 25-45 years who received the YFV17D yellow fever vaccine.

The CDR3 DNA reads as TGTGCCAGCAGCCCCCGGGAGCGGGGGTCCTACGAGCAGTACTTC. Translating it yields CASSPRERGSYEQYF. The V gene is TRBV3-1, the J gene TRBJ2-7; 8 positions agree with TRBD2. Trimming at V came to 4 bases and at J to 1 base, leaving 6 bases not matched to a gene. Germline loops: CDR1 LGHDT, CDR2 YNNKEL (reference sequence). This CDR3 is built from 15 residues.